This is a list of T cell receptor beta chains from one sample in a study of PD-L1 blockade in urothelial cancer. Clones were read by immunoSEQ multiplex PCR, and TCRdb kept only the in-frame ones, dropping some. The table lists roughly 24,000 clones, about 88% of them singletons, with around 32% in the top ten. The starting material was PBMCs, obtained around atezolizumab (anti-PD-L1) treatment. The receptors shown here come from a man in his sixties with urothelial cancer. Both conserved end residues are part of each CDR3. The D gene is left open where the match is weak. Size values are once, few and many counts, or a class for expanded clones, and some rows have none.

v_gene	d_gene	j_gene	abundance	CDR3nt	CDR3aa
TRBV5-1	.	TRBJ1-1	.	TGCGCCAGCAGCCCCGGATCGGGAAGCCTGAATGAAGCTTTCTTT	CASSPGSGSLNEAFF
TRBV5-1	TRBD1	TRBJ2-2	.	TGCGCCAGCAGCTTGGACCCTTGGGACAGGGCTGGCGGGGAGCTGTTTTTT	CASSLDPWDRAGGELFF
TRBV5-6	.	TRBJ2-7	.	TGTGCCAGCAGCTTGGTGGGAGGTCAGTACGAGCAGTACTTC	CASSLVGGQYEQYF
TRBV7-2	TRBD1	TRBJ2-7	.	TGTGCCAGCAGCTTAGACAACAGGGGGCGCGAGCAGTACTTC	CASSLDNRGREQYF
TRBV25-1	TRBD1	TRBJ2-3	.	TGTGCCAGCAGAGATGACAGGGCCAACACAGATACGCAGTATTTT	CASRDDRANTDTQYF
TRBV15	TRBD2	TRBJ2-2	.	TGTGCCACCAGCAGAGATCGGGGGGCCGGGGAGCTGTTTTTT	CATSRDRGAGELFF
TRBV7-9	.	TRBJ2-1	.	TGTGCCAGCAGCTCTCGGTCGAGTCTAGTTAGGAATGAGCAGTTCTTC	CASSSRSSLVRNEQFF
TRBV7-2	.	TRBJ2-6	.	TGTGCCAGCAGCCCGGTCCTTGGGGCCAACGTCCTGACTTTC	CASSPVLGANVLTF
TRBV6-1	.	TRBJ2-5	.	TGTGCCAGCAGTGAAGGCAGGGGAGAGACCCAGTACTTC	CASSEGRGETQYF
TRBV9	TRBD2	TRBJ2-1	.	TGTGCCAGCAGCCCCCAGACTAGCGGGAGGGCCACCTACAATGAGCAGTTCTTC	CASSPQTSGRATYNEQFF
TRBV19	TRBD1	TRBJ2-4	.	TGTGCCAGTAGTATATGGGGACAGGGAGACAAAAACATTCAGTACTTC	CASSIWGQGDKNIQYF
TRBV7-3	TRBD1	TRBJ1-2	few	TGTGCCAGCAGCTTAGGACAGGGAGGTGCTGGCTACACCTTC	CASSLGQGGAGYTF
TRBV7-2	.	TRBJ2-5	.	TGTGCCAGCAGCTCCAACTCCGGGGGAATTGAGACCCAGTACTTC	CASSSNSGGIETQYF